The clone carrying this T cell receptor (beta chain) was seen once. The target antigen is unknown. Profiled with immunoSEQ multiplex PCR; TCRdb holds only in-frame clones, not every one. The data show 75,000 to 95,000 clones, about 90% seen once. The sample originates from a study of T cell responses to AZD1222 COVID-19 vaccine. Whole-study findings and limits: Spike-specific TCR breadth and depth rose after two AZD1222 doses. Repertoire collection took place solely once the T cell response had peaked. Spike-wide vaccine-associated CD4 TCRs dominated at 160-218 and 743-854. The donors showed a predominance of white British ancestry and of females, with possible underestimation of clonal diversity.

The sequences come from peripheral blood, collected on day 0 of MenACWY control vaccination. The clonotype was recovered from an adult in good health.

CDR3 region: CASSRTGTYNEQFF. CDR3 DNA sequence: TGTGCCAGCAGCCGGACGGGCACCTACAATGAGCAGTTCTTC. This sequence joins TRBV7-6 and TRBJ2-1, with D hard to call. The CDR3 has 14 amino acids. V was pared by 5 bases and J by 2 bases, with 10 bases between. Germline lookup yields CDR1 SGHVS and CDR2 FNYEAQ.